The 21 T cell receptor beta chains presented below share a single source sample, sequenced in a study of OX40 agonist ivuxolimab in advanced cancers. Libraries were built with the immunoSEQ multiplex PCR assay. TCRdb re-hosts the immuneACCESS table, in-frame sequences only. Its copies lack some clones; in the studies checked, an unresolved V gene accounts for under half of them, and the cause for the rest is not known. Recorded for this sample are approximately 86,000 clones; approximately 91% of them occurred a single time. 0.33% of the sample rests with the top ten. Material: CD4+ or CD8+ T cells sorted from blood, obtained in a trial of the OX40 agonist ivuxolimab. The receptors were sampled from an adult with an advanced solid tumor such as melanoma, head and neck, liver or kidney cancer.

With respect to this clone: This specimen includes other DNA sequences encoding the same CDR3. V gene TRBV28 combines with J gene TRBJ1-4; TRBD1 matches 9 bases. Germline values: CDR1 MDHEN, CDR2 SYDVKM. The CDR3 length is 14 residues. After removal of 6 bases from V and 4 bases from J, the junction contained 3 bases not matched to a gene. CDR3: CASRRQGGNEKLFF. As DNA, the CDR3 is TGTGCCAGCAGGCGACAGGGGGGTAATGAAAAACTGTTTTTT.

V gene TRBV28 combines with J gene TRBJ2-1, with D maybe TRBD2 (6 bases). V was trimmed by 4 bases and J by 12 bases, leaving 22 bases between them. This CDR3 spans 15 amino acids. Germline lookup yields CDR1 MDHEN and CDR2 SYDVKM. The CDR3 sequence: CASSYNSGPSLAQFF. As DNA, the CDR3 is TGTGCCAGCAGTTATAATAGCGGTCCCAGCCTTGCGCAGTTCTTC.

J is TRBJ2-1 and V is TRBV7-9; D gene unclear. V lost 0 bases, J lost 7 bases, and 10 bases lay in between. The CDR3 contains 14 residues. Germline lookup yields CDR1 SEHNR and CDR2 FQNEAQ (reference sequence). The CDR3 is CASSLADTENEQFF. The CDR3 DNA reads TGTGCCAGCAGCTTAGCCGACACAGAGAATGAGCAGTTCTTC.

V gene TRBV5-1 combines with J gene TRBJ2-3; 9 positions agree with TRBD2. Germline CDR1 and CDR2: SGHRS and YFSETQ. Germline trimming cut 4 bases from V and 6 bases from J; bases unmatched to any gene: 6. The CDR3 is 14 residues long. The CDR3 coding sequence is TGCGCCAGCAGCGATAGCGGGAGTACGGATACGCAGTATTTT. As protein: CASSDSGSTDTQYF. The full variable domain, its missing parts supplied by reference TRBV5-1 and TRBJ2-3, is KAGVTQTPRYLIKTRGQQVTLSCSPISGHRSVSWYQQTPGQGLQFLFEYFSETQRNKGNFPGRFSGRQFSNSRSEMNVSTLELGDSALYLCASSDSGSTDTQYFGPGTRLTVL.

This clone has just a few counts. The chain employs TRBV28 and TRBJ2-7; D is undetermined. Germline V gives CDR1 MDHEN, CDR2 SYDVKM. The CDR3 length is 15 residues. Trimming removed 8 bases from V and 4 bases from J, with 21 bases in between. CDR3 sequence reads: CASRSVGPRNYEQYF. As DNA, the CDR3 is TGTGCCAGCCGCTCCGTAGGCCCGCGTAATTACGAGCAGTACTTC. The full variable domain, completed using reference TRBV28 and TRBJ2-7, is DVKVTQSSRYLVKRTGEKVFLECVQDMDHENMFWYRQDPGLGLRLIYFSYDVKMKEKGDIPEGYSVSREKKERFSLILESASTNQTSMYLCASRSVGPRNYEQYFGPGTRLTVT.

The chain has TRBV28 and TRBJ2-7; TRBD1 matches at 9 bases. With V trimmed by 3 bases and J by 3 bases, 12 bases remained unmatched. CDR1 MDHEN and CDR2 SYDVKM come from the germline V gene. The CDR3 is 17 amino acids. This CDR3 reads CASSFHPGTGNDYEQYF. The CDR3 DNA is TGTGCCAGCAGTTTTCACCCCGGGACAGGGAATGACTACGAGCAGTACTTC.

The genes are TRBV11-2 and TRBJ2-2; possible D gene TRBD2, 5 bases. CDR1 is SGHAT and CDR2 is FQNNGV in the germline V gene. Trimming cost V 2 bases and J 2 bases, with 9 bases left between them. This CDR3 is 15 amino acids long. CDR3 nucleotide sequence: TGTGCCAGCAGCTTATTTCCTAGCAACACCGGGGAGCTGTTTTTT. Protein product: CASSLFPSNTGELFF.

This chain connects TRBV28 to TRBJ1-5; D possibly corresponds to TRBD1 (6 bases). V was pared by 4 bases and J by 7 bases, with 14 bases between. In germline, CDR1 is MDHEN, CDR2 SYDVKM. The CDR3 is made up of 14 amino acids. CDR3 protein: CASSSHTGRQPQHF. CDR3 DNA sequence: TGTGCCAGCAGTTCTCACACAGGGCGACAGCCCCAGCATTTT.

The genes are TRBV11-2 and TRBJ1-5; weak D call: TRBD1 (5 bases). The CDR3 covers 14 residues. The V gene's germline CDR1 is SGHAT and CDR2 FQNNGV. Trimming removed 3 bases from V and 2 bases from J, with 8 bases in between. Here the CDR3 DNA reads TGTGCCAGCAGCTTGTTAGGGGGCAATCAGCCCCAGCATTTT. This gives the protein CASSLLGGNQPQHF.

The J gene is TRBJ2-2, the V gene TRBV7-9, with 9 nucleotides matching TRBD2. Germline CDR1 is SEHNR and CDR2 is FQNEAQ (reference sequence). CDR3 size: 17 residues. V lost 5 bases to trimming and J lost 9 bases; unmatched junction nucleotides: 16. CDR3 bases: TGTGCCAGCAGCCTAGGGGGACTAGCCTCGACAGTCAGGGAGCTGTTTTTT. Translation: CASSLGGLASTVRELFF.

This rearrangement joins TRBV19 to TRBJ2-1, with 7 bases fitting TRBD2. The CDR3 has 14 residues. Germline values: CDR1 LNHDA, CDR2 SQIVND (reference sequence). The J segment lost 7 bases and the V segment lost 8 bases, leaving 11 bases of the junction unmatched. The CDR3 reads CASGPRLASNEQFF. The CDR3 coding sequence is TGTGCCAGTGGTCCGAGACTAGCATCGAATGAGCAGTTCTTC.

J is TRBJ1-5 and V is TRBV28, with 7 bases fitting TRBD1. The CDR3 consists of 15 residues. The germline V gene has CDR1 MDHEN and CDR2 SYDVKM. V gave up 4 bases and J gave up 7 bases; unmatched junction bases: 10. The CDR3 sequence: CASSSGGGFDQPQHF. CDR3 nucleotides: TGTGCCAGCAGTTCAGGGGGAGGCTTCGACCAGCCCCAGCATTTT.

A few counts support this clone. V gene TRBV28 combines with J gene TRBJ2-7, with TRBD1 matching 12 bases. The germline V gene has CDR1 MDHEN and CDR2 SYDVKM. Trimming removed 6 bases from V and 7 bases from J; junction bases left unmatched: 13. The CDR3 is made up of 16 amino acids. The CDR3 coding sequence is TGTGCCAGCAGCATTATGATGGGACAGGGGGCGCAGGAGCAGTACTTC. Translated, it gives CASSIMMGQGAQEQYF.

The chain joins TRBV7-8 to TRBJ2-3; D is possibly TRBD1 or TRBD2 (5 bases each). V was pared by 5 bases and J by 1 base, with 7 bases between. In germline, CDR1 is SGHVS, CDR2 FQNEAQ. The CDR3 sequence is 13 residues long. This CDR3 reads CASSTGRTDTQYF. The DNA for the CDR3 is TGTGCCAGCAGCACGGGGCGCACAGATACGCAGTATTTT.

The CDR3 DNA follows: TGTGCCAGCTCACCAACCGGTTTAGCGGTCTCCTACGAGCAGTACTTC. Protein product: CASSPTGLAVSYEQYF. This chain connects TRBV18 to TRBJ2-7; D is perhaps TRBD2 (6 bases). Germline CDR1 is KGHSH and CDR2 is LQKENI. Trimming removed 2 bases at V and 0 bases at J, with 14 bases between. This CDR3 contains 16 residues. The whole variable domain, filled in from reference TRBV18 and TRBJ2-7, reads NAGVMQNPRHLVRRRGQEARLRCSPMKGHSHVYWYRQLPEEGLKFMVYLQKENIIDESGMPKERFSAEFPKEGPSILRIQQVVRGDSAAYFCASSPTGLAVSYEQYFGPGTRLTVT.

V and J are TRBV4-1 and TRBJ2-1; TRBD2 matches 7 bases. J gave up 4 bases and V 2 bases, and 8 bases lay outside the gene matches. Per germline, CDR1 MGHRA and CDR2 YSYEKL. The CDR3 covers 16 residues. The CDR3 reads CASSQSPSGFYNEQFF. The CDR3 DNA follows: TGCGCCAGCAGCCAATCACCTAGCGGCTTTTACAATGAGCAGTTCTTC.

The CDR3 region is CASSRTGRLETQYF. CDR3 bases: TGTGCCAGCAGCCGGACAGGGCGGTTAGAGACCCAGTACTTC. This chain joins TRBV7-2 and TRBJ2-5; 8 bases are shared with TRBD1. The J segment lost 4 bases and the V segment lost 5 bases, leaving 6 bases of the junction unmatched. This CDR3 region has 14 residues. From germline, CDR1 is SGHTA and CDR2 FQGNSA.

The chain carries TRBV18 and TRBJ2-1; TRBD2 matches at 7 bases. The CDR3 has 16 residues. CDR1 KGHSH and CDR2 LQKENI come from the germline V gene. The junction had 14 bases not matched to a gene; V was cut back by 3 bases and J by 9 bases. DNA of the CDR3: TGTGCCAGCTCACCTAAAGGCTGGGCGGGAGTTGTTGAGCAGTTCTTC. It codes for CASSPKGWAGVVEQFF.

The V gene is TRBV28, the J gene TRBJ2-7; D is perhaps TRBD2 (6 bases). This CDR3 is 14 amino acids long. In germline, CDR1 is MDHEN, CDR2 SYDVKM. V dropped 8 bases and J dropped 2 bases, with 16 bases sitting between them. In DNA, the CDR3 is TGTGCCAGCGGGGGGAGTCTGGGAACCTACGAGCAGTACTTC. Residues: CASGGSLGTYEQYF.

This clone was seen once. The gene calls are TRBV5-6 and TRBJ2-4; 9 nucleotides match TRBD1. Germline CDR1 is SGHDT and CDR2 is YYEEEE. The length of the CDR3 is 13 residues. J gave up 15 bases and V 2 bases, and 9 bases lay outside the gene matches. The CDR3 DNA follows: TGTGCCAGCAGCTTCCGGACAGGGGCTGCCTCGTACTTC. It yields the protein CASSFRTGAASYF.

The chain is built from TRBV15 and TRBJ2-2; 7 nucleotides align to TRBD1. The germline CDR1 and CDR2 sequences are LNHNV and YYDKDF (reference sequence). The CDR3 extends over 15 amino acids. With V trimmed by 7 bases and J by 0 bases, 5 bases remained unmatched. CDR3 in amino acids: CATKPGQPNTGELFF. The DNA of the CDR3 is TGTGCCACCAAGCCGGGACAGCCGAACACCGGGGAGCTGTTTTTT. The full variable domain, completed using reference TRBV15 and TRBJ2-2, is DAMVIQNPRYQVTQFGKPVTLSCSQTLNHNVMYWYQQKSSQAPKLLFHYYDKDFNNEADTPDNFQSRRPNTSFCFLDIRSPGLGDTAMYLCATKPGQPNTGELFFGEGSRLTVL.